This T cell receptor beta chain was obtained from a study of blood T cell repertoires in COVID-19. The protocol was immunoSEQ multiplex PCR, while the TCRdb copy is restricted to in-frame clones and leaves out a portion. The repertoire holds fewer than 250,000 clones, with less than 80% as singletons. CDR1 and CDR2 (germline): SGHVS, FQNEAQ. Germline trimming cut 5 bases from V and 2 bases from J; bases unmatched to any gene: 6. The CDR3 is made up of 15 amino acids. The V gene is TRBV7-8, the J gene TRBJ2-7; 10 nucleotides align to TRBD2. This receptor was taken from a woman between 50 and 59 years old with acute or convalescent COVID-19. Input material: peripheral blood. CDR3 DNA sequence: TGTGCCAGCAGCACCAATCTAGCGGGAGCCTACGAGCAGTACTTC. Translation: CASSTNLAGAYEQYF.